This T cell receptor (beta chain) emerged from a study of T cells in localized non-small cell lung cancer. The study's findings and limits: Higher blood T cell density went with longer overall survival. Highest T cell clonality was seen in uninvolved adjacent lung, surpassing that measured in tumor.

A word on this clone: Its target is unknown.

Data came from immunoSEQ multiplex PCR; TCRdb stores just in-frame clones and leaves some out. The table has more than 100,000 clones, more than 80% seen once; the top ten hold over 1.5%. This CDR3 is 13 amino acids long. Trimming took 5 bases from V and 5 from J, leaving 13 bases between them. Germline CDR1 and CDR2: MRHNA and SNTAGT. The material was peripheral blood, obtained before any cancer treatment. The receptor was derived from a female donor of 60 years or more with stage I lung adenocarcinoma. The rearrangement links TRBV6-4 to TRBJ2-7; D ambiguous. The DNA of the CDR3 is TGTGCCAGCAGTCCCGTCCCCAATGACGAGCAGTACTTC. Translating it yields CASSPVPNDEQYF.